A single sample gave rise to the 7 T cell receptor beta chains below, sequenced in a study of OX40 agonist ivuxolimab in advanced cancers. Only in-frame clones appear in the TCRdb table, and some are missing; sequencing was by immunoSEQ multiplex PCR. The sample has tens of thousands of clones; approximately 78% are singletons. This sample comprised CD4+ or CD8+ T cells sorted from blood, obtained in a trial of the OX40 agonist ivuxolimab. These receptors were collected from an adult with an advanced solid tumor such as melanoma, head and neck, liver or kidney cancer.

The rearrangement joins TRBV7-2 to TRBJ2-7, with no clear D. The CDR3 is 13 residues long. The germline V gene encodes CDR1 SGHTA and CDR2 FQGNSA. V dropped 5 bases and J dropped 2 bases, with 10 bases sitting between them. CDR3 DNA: TGTGCCAGCAGCCCTAGTAGTACCTACGAGCAGTACTTC. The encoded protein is CASSPSSTYEQYF. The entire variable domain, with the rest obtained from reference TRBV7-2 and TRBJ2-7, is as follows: GAGVSQSPSNKVTEKGKDVELRCDPISGHTALYWYRQSLGQGLEFLIYFQGNSAPDKSGLPSDRFSAERTGGSVSTLTIQRTQQEDSAVYLCASSPSSTYEQYFGPGTRLTVT.

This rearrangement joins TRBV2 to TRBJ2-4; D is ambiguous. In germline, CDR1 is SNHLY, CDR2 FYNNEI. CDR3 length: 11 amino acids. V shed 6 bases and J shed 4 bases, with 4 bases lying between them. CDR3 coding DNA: TGTGCCAGCAGGGAGAAAAACATTCAGTACTTC. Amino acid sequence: CASREKNIQYF.

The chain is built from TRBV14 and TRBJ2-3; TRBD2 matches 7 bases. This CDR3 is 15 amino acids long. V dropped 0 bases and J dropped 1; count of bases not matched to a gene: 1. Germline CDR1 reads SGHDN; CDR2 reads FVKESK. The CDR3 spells CASSQDGGGTDTQYF. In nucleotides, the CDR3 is TGTGCCAGCAGCCAAGATGGGGGGGGCACAGATACGCAGTATTTT.

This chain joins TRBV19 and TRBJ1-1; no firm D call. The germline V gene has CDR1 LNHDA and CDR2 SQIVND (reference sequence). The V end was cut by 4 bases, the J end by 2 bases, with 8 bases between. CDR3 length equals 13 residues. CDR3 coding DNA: TGTGCCAGTAGTAATCCGTCTAACACTGAAGCTTTCTTT. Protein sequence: CASSNPSNTEAFF.

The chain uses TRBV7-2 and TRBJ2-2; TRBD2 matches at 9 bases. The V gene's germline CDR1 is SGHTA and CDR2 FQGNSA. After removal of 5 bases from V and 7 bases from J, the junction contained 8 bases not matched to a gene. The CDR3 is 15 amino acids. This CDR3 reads CASSLTSGSYGELFF. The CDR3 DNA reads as TGTGCCAGCAGCCTCACTAGCGGGTCGTACGGGGAGCTGTTTTTT. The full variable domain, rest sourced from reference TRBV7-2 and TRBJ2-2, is GAGVSQSPSNKVTEKGKDVELRCDPISGHTALYWYRQSLGQGLEFLIYFQGNSAPDKSGLPSDRFSAERTGGSVSTLTIQRTQQEDSAVYLCASSLTSGSYGELFFGEGSRLTVL.

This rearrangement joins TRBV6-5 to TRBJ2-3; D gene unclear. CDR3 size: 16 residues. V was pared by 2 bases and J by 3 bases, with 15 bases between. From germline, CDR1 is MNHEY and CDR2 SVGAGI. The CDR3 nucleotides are TGTGCCAGCAGTTACATTAGGCAGGTTCGAACAGATACGCAGTATTTT. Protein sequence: CASSYIRQVRTDTQYF.

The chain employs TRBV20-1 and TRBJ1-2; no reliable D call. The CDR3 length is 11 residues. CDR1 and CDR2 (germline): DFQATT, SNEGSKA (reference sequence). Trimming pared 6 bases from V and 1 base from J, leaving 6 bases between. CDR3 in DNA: TGCAGTGCGAGACGTAACTATGGCTACACCTTC. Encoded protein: CSARRNYGYTF.